This T cell receptor (beta chain) was captured in a study of blood T cell repertoires in COVID-19. The assay was immunoSEQ multiplex PCR, and TCRdb's table has in-frame clones only and misses some. The sample contains 200,000 to 250,000 clones, around nine tenths of which appear only once. The length of the CDR3 is 15 residues. Germline CDR1 and CDR2: MNHEY and SVGAGI. V lost 5 bases and J lost 1, with 14 bases in between. Sequenced material: peripheral blood. The V call is TRBV6-5, the J call TRBJ1-1, with D possibly TRBD1 on 5 matching bases. The clonotype was recovered from a woman aged 60-75 years who had recovered from COVID-19. The CDR3 DNA sequence: TGTGCCAGCAGTCGAAAAGTAACAGGGAACACTGAAGCTTTCTTT. Its protein is CASSRKVTGNTEAFF.